Listed below are T cell receptor beta chains from one sample, sequenced in a study of blood T cell repertoires in COVID-19. The protocol was immunoSEQ multiplex PCR, while the TCRdb copy is restricted to in-frame clones and leaves out a portion. This table has fewer than 350,000 clones, 89% appearing once. Sequenced material: PBMCs or T cells enriched from blood (not recorded which). These receptors originate from a woman aged 40 to 50 who had recovered from COVID-19. Each CDR3 is given with its conserved first and last residue. Each record gives: clone size, V gene, D gene, J gene, CDR3 protein, CDR3 DNA. D genes are given only for firm matches. The size entry is marked missing in some rows and otherwise reads once, few, many or a size class.

-	TRBV19	TRBD1	TRBJ1-2	CASSDRDRGIFGYTF	TGTGCCAGTAGTGACCGGGACAGGGGGATCTTTGGCTACACCTTC
-	TRBV21-1	-	TRBJ1-2	CASSKAPSLPGQGGSLYGYTF	TGTGCCAGCAGCAAAGCGCCTTCCCTACCGGGACAGGGGGGTTCGCTCTATGGCTACACCTTC
once	TRBV6-5	-	TRBJ2-5	CASSSINSETQYF	TGTGCCAGCAGTTCAATAAACTCTGAGACCCAGTACTTC
-	TRBV7-2	-	TRBJ1-3	CASSLGAASGNTIYF	TGTGCCAGCAGCTTAGGAGCTGCCTCTGGAAACACCATATATTTT
-	TRBV19	-	TRBJ1-2	CASMNQRFYGYTF	TGTGCCAGTATGAATCAGCGTTTCTATGGCTACACCTTC
-	TRBV7-2	-	TRBJ2-5	CASSLAGSGRETQYF	TGTGCCAGCAGCTTAGCAGGGAGCGGTCGTGAGACCCAGTACTTC
-	TRBV12-3/TRBV12-4	-	TRBJ2-3	CASSPSQTPQYF	TGTGCCAGCAGTCCCTCTCAGACTCCGCAGTATTTT
-	TRBV29-1	-	TRBJ2-7	CSVVRGTGSYEQYF	TGCAGCGTTGTCAGGGGAACAGGCTCCTACGAGCAGTACTTC
-	TRBV7-8	-	TRBJ2-5	CASSLGLGETQYF	TGTGCCAGCAGCTTGGGTCTCGGGGAGACCCAGTACTTC
-	TRBV6-1	TRBD2	TRBJ2-5	CASSDTLADGRETQYF	TGTGCCAGCAGTGACACGCTAGCGGATGGGCGAGAGACCCAGTACTTC
-	TRBV5-1	TRBD2	TRBJ2-7	CASSLDWTSGTYEQYF	TGCGCCAGCAGCTTGGACTGGACTAGCGGGACCTACGAGCAGTACTTC
-	TRBV5-5	-	TRBJ2-2	CASSLGWAPGELFF	TGTGCCAGCAGCTTGGGGTGGGCACCCGGGGAGCTGTTTTTT
-	TRBV11-3	TRBD1	TRBJ2-1	CASSLEGTGGSEQFF	TGTGCCAGCAGCTTAGAAGGGACAGGGGGCAGTGAGCAGTTCTTC
-	TRBV28	TRBD1	TRBJ1-5	CASSPQTVPGTGRAKPQHF	TGTGCCAGCAGTCCGCAAACGGTGCCCGGGACAGGGCGTGCGAAGCCCCAGCATTTT
-	TRBV29-1	-	TRBJ1-1	CTTSVGGMNTEAFF	TGCACCACCAGCGTGGGAGGCATGAACACTGAAGCTTTCTTT
once	TRBV18	-	TRBJ1-5	CASSADRGNQPQHF	TGTGCCAGCTCAGCAGACAGAGGCAATCAGCCCCAGCATTTT
-	TRBV3-1/TRBV3-2	-	TRBJ2-5	CASSQGLQETQYF	TGTGCCAGCAGCCAGGGACTGCAAGAGACCCAGTACTTC
-	TRBV7-9	TRBD1	TRBJ2-7	CASSFRDRVDEQYF	TGTGCCAGCAGCTTCCGGGACAGGGTCGACGAGCAGTACTTC
-	TRBV28	-	TRBJ2-1	CASSDTGYDEQFF	TGTGCCAGCAGCGACACAGGGTACGATGAGCAGTTCTTC
-	TRBV5-8	-	TRBJ1-3	CASSFRAGNTIYF	TGTGCCAGCAGCTTCCGGGCTGGAAACACCATATATTTT
-	TRBV11-3	TRBD2	TRBJ2-3	CASSHRRGGRMADTQYF	TGTGCCAGCAGCCACAGACGTGGCGGGAGGATGGCAGATACGCAGTATTTT
-	TRBV19	-	TRBJ2-1	CASSIDLRTSEEFF	TGTGCCAGTAGTATAGATCTCAGGACATCCGAGGAGTTCTTC
once	TRBV2	TRBD1	TRBJ2-5	CASSEGTGHLETQYF	TGTGCCAGCAGTGAAGGGACAGGGCATTTGGAGACCCAGTACTTC
-	TRBV5-8	TRBD1	TRBJ2-1	CASSFGTGAYNEQFF	TGTGCCAGCAGCTTCGGGACAGGTGCCTACAATGAGCAGTTCTTC
-	TRBV5-1	TRBD2	TRBJ2-1	CASSLALAGHNEQFF	TGCGCCAGCAGCTTGGCGCTAGCGGGGCACAATGAGCAGTTCTTC